A few counts support the clone carrying this T cell receptor (beta chain). Its antigen is still unknown. The data derive from a study of T cell responses to AZD1222 COVID-19 vaccine. General study results and limits: Once two AZD1222 doses were given, Spike-specific TCR breadth and depth went up. Of spike-specific TCRs, nearly half reportedly target regions left unmutated in variants.

Using immunoSEQ multiplex PCR, the repertoire was profiled, and TCRdb retains in-frame clones only, with some absent. The profile shows 95,000 to 130,000 clones, approximately 85% of them singletons. The CDR3 contains 13 residues. The germline V gene encodes CDR1 SGHAT and CDR2 FQNNGV. The V and J ends lost 6 bases and 0 bases respectively, with 6 bases between them. Specimen: peripheral blood, collected on day 0 of MenACWY control vaccination. The receptor's source is an adult in good health. The gene calls are TRBV11-2 and TRBJ2-1; D possibly corresponds to TRBD1 (6 bases). CDR3 loop: CASRDSSYNEQFF. CDR3 DNA sequence: TGTGCCAGCAGGGACAGCTCCTACAATGAGCAGTTCTTC.